The 19 T cell receptor beta chains given below trace back to one sample, sequenced in a study of spatial heterogeneity in lung cancer. Time point indicated: sample taken at primary tumor resection. These receptors have no known antigen. Study-level results: Tumor mutation counts were tracked by expanded intratumoral alpha and beta TCR counts.

Via MiXCR, TCRdb re-called the 5' RACE reads, giving one row per CDR3 protein. The repertoire holds fewer than 7,000 distinct CDR3 sequences, with around 7.7% as singletons. The sequenced sample was lung tumor tissue, obtained at surgery. These receptors were obtained from a female donor with early-stage non-small cell lung cancer.

Many counts were recorded for this clonotype. This beta chain represents an off-target read in a library built for alpha chains; its size is of limited meaning. The chain is built from TRBV4-3 and TRBJ2-2, with D unclear. V gave up 2 bases and J gave up 2 bases, with 15 bases separating them. The CDR3 contains 17 residues. The germline V gene encodes CDR1 LGHNA and CDR2 YSLEER. This chain's CDR3 is CASSQKLGPPNTGELFF. CDR3 coding DNA: TGCGCCAGCAGCCAAAAGTTAGGACCCCCTAACACCGGGGAGCTGTTTTTT.

This clonotype was seen repeatedly, ten times or more. Since it is a stray read in a library aimed at alpha chains, this beta chain has a size that is not meaningful. This rearrangement joins TRBV6-6 to TRBJ1-2; D might be TRBD1 (5 bases). CDR3 length equals 17 residues. Germline V gene data show CDR1 as MNHNY and CDR2 as SVGAGI (reference sequence). V lost 6 bases and J 0 bases, leaving 20 bases between the germline ends. The CDR3 DNA reads as TGTGCCAGCAGGGGGCTTGGGGTTCAGAAGGCTAACTATGGCTACACCTTC. The encoded protein is CASRGLGVQKANYGYTF.

Ten or more counts support this clonotype. As an off-target read in a library built for alpha chains, this beta chain has a frequency of little significance. The rearrangement links TRBV30 to TRBJ2-7, with D perhaps TRBD2 (5 bases). This CDR3 spans 11 amino acids. V dropped 2 bases and J dropped 3 bases, with 5 bases sitting between them. Per germline, CDR1 GTSNPN and CDR2 SVGIG (reference sequence). The CDR3 region has the DNA TGTGCCTGGAGTCGGGACTACGAGCAGTACTTC. Amino acids: CAWSRDYEQYF.

This clonotype was observed many times. This beta chain is a stray sequence in a library constructed for alpha chains; its clone size is not meaningful. The chain combines TRBV5-1 with TRBJ2-2; D gene unclear. The CDR3 sequence is 15 residues long. Germline-derived CDR1 and CDR2 are SGHRS and YFSETQ. Between the trimmed V and J ends, which lost 0 bases and 8 bases, there was a span of 14 bases. CDR3 nucleotide sequence: TGCGCCAGCAGCTTGGAGGCAGTCTCCCGAGGGGAGCTGTTTTTT. Its translation: CASSLEAVSRGELFF.

This clonotype appeared many times. This beta chain is a stray sequence in a library constructed for alpha chains; its clone size is not meaningful. The chain is built from TRBV6-5 and TRBJ1-2; D call uncertain. V lost 2 bases, J lost 0 bases, and 10 bases lay in between. The CDR3 extends over 15 amino acids. From germline, CDR1 is MNHEY and CDR2 SVGAGI. The CDR3: CASSYTGNSNYGYTF. In DNA form, the CDR3 reads TGTGCCAGCAGTTACACGGGGAACTCTAACTATGGCTACACCTTC.

This clonotype has a count of ten or more. Because this beta chain is a stray read in a library intended to capture alpha chains, its abundance should not be given much weight. The rearrangement joins TRBV12-3 or TRBV12-4 to TRBJ2-3; the D gene is possibly TRBD2 (6 bases). With 7 bases removed from V and 5 bases from J, the gap between germline ends came to 13 bases. The CDR3 is 13 residues long. As DNA, the CDR3 is TGTGCCAGCACCCCCCAAGCGGGAGATACGCAGTATTTT. Protein: CASTPQAGDTQYF.

At least ten counts were recorded for this clonotype. This beta chain slipped into a library made for alpha chains as a stray read, so its size is not meaningful. The chain employs TRBV7-2 and TRBJ2-1, with a possible D match to TRBD2 (6 bases). The CDR3 covers 16 residues. Looked up from germline, CDR1 is SGHTA and CDR2 is FQGNSA. The ends were cut back, 5 bases at V and 2 bases at J, with 16 bases in the middle. The CDR3 region is CASSRVGGAAYNEQFF. In DNA form, the CDR3 reads TGTGCCAGCAGCCGCGTCGGGGGTGCGGCCTACAATGAGCAGTTCTTC.

This clonotype was found many times. This beta chain is an unintended read in a library built for alpha chains; its size means little. The DNA for the CDR3 is TGTGCCAGCAGCCAAGATGCGGACAGGGTTAATCAGCCCCAGCATTTT. Translated, it gives CASSQDADRVNQPQHF. This rearrangement joins TRBV4-2 to TRBJ1-5; 8 bases are a match to TRBD1. The V gene's germline CDR1 is LGHNA and CDR2 YNFKEQ. The length of the CDR3 is 16 residues. The V and J ends lost 0 bases and 4 bases, in that order; junction bases with no gene match: 5.

This clonotype showed up just once. Because the library targeted alpha chains, this beta chain is an off-target read whose size means little. The rearrangement joins TRBV24-1 to TRBJ2-5, with a tentative D call TRBD1 (6 bases). Trimming shortened V by 3 bases and J by 0 bases, and 10 bases separated the two germline ends. Germline V gives CDR1 KGHDR, CDR2 SFDVKD. The CDR3 length is 15 residues. The CDR3, as DNA: TGTGCCACCAGTGATCCTACAGGGCACCAAGAGACCCAGTACTTC. It is translated as CATSDPTGHQETQYF.

This clonotype was picked up many times. This beta chain represents an off-target read in a library built for alpha chains; its size is of limited meaning. V usage is TRBV7-8 and J usage is TRBJ2-1, with a possible D match to TRBD1 (5 bases). Trimming took off 3 bases at V and 4 bases at J, with 16 bases between the two ends. Germline lookup yields CDR1 SGHVS and CDR2 FQNEAQ. The CDR3 is 16 amino acids. This chain's CDR3 is CASSFPSGISYNEQFF. DNA for the CDR3: TGTGCCAGCAGCTTCCCGTCAGGGATATCGTACAATGAGCAGTTCTTC. The variable domain in full, with the rest retrieved from reference TRBV7-8 and TRBJ2-1, is GAGVSQSPRYKVAKRGQDVALRCDPISGHVSLFWYQQALGQGPEFLTYFQNEAQLDKSGLPSDRFFAERPEGSVSTLKIQRTQQEDSAVYLCASSFPSGISYNEQFFGPGTRLTVL.

This clonotype was detected many times. This beta chain slipped into a library made for alpha chains as a stray read, so its size is not meaningful. The CDR3 reads CSARGLLPLRGGTDTQYF. In DNA, the CDR3 is TGCAGTGCTAGAGGTCTTTTACCCCTACGGGGAGGCACAGATACGCAGTATTTT. V usage is TRBV20-1 and J usage is TRBJ2-3; perhaps TRBD2 as D (5 bases). The CDR3 runs to 18 residues. Germline V gene data show CDR1 as DFQATT and CDR2 as SNEGSKA (reference sequence). Deletions cut 1 base from V and 1 base from J, with 21 bases between.

This clonotype was counted many times. This beta chain came through as a stray read in a library set up for alpha chains, and its size says little. The rearrangement joins TRBV20-1 to TRBJ2-5; TRBD2 might be the D (5 bases). The germline CDR1 and CDR2 sequences are DFQATT and SNEGSKA (reference sequence). Trimming cost V 0 bases and J 7 bases, with 15 bases left between them. This CDR3 region has 14 residues. The CDR3 loop reads CSARDGREKVTQYF. The CDR3 DNA reads as TGCAGTGCTAGAGATGGAAGGGAGAAGGTGACCCAGTACTTC.

This clonotype was counted many times. This beta chain came through as a stray read in a library set up for alpha chains, and its size says little. V usage is TRBV2 and J usage is TRBJ1-5; 9 nucleotides agree with TRBD1. Trimming took 5 bases from V and 5 from J; bases not matched to a gene: 4. Germline values: CDR1 SNHLY, CDR2 FYNNEI. The CDR3 sequence is 14 residues long. The CDR3 protein is CASSQQGADQPQHF. CDR3 sequence (DNA): TGTGCCAGCAGTCAACAGGGGGCCGATCAGCCCCAGCATTTT.

This clonotype has a count of ten or more. Being off target in a library aimed at alpha chains, this beta chain has a size of little meaning. The CDR3 region is CASSPPLAGGVYEQYF. DNA for the CDR3: TGTGCCAGCAGCCCCCCACTAGCGGGAGGCGTTTACGAGCAGTACTTC. The genes are TRBV3-1 and TRBJ2-7; 12 positions match TRBD2. V dropped 4 bases and J dropped 4; count of bases not matched to a gene: 8. Germline V lookup: CDR1 LGHDT, CDR2 YNNKEL (reference sequence). The CDR3 spans 16 residues.

The sample holds many counts of this clonotype. The size of this beta chain means little, since it is a stray read in a library made for alpha chains. The chain has TRBV11-2 and TRBJ1-2, with 7 bases lining up with TRBD1. There are 14 residues in the CDR3. The ends lost 2 bases at V and 8 bases at J; junction bases unmatched: 8. CDR1 is SGHAT and CDR2 is FQNNGV in the germline V gene. Here the CDR3 reads CASSLLQTGSGYTF. CDR3 bases: TGTGCCAGCAGCTTACTCCAGACAGGGAGCGGCTACACCTTC.

This clonotype has ten or more counts. In a library made to pick up alpha chains, this beta chain is a stray read with a size that means little. The V gene is TRBV20-1, the J gene TRBJ2-1, with 10 bases identical to TRBD2. This CDR3 is 12 amino acids long. The germline V gene has CDR1 DFQATT and CDR2 SNEGSKA (reference sequence). Germline trimming cut 7 bases from V and 5 bases from J; bases unmatched to any gene: 2. CDR3 sequence reads: CSVTSGNNEQFF. Written as DNA, the CDR3 is TGCAGTGTCACTAGCGGGAACAATGAGCAGTTCTTC.

This clonotype is labeled medium-sized. In a library made to pick up alpha chains, this beta chain is a stray read with a size that means little. The chain has TRBV5-1 and TRBJ1-6, with D uncertain. Germline-derived CDR1 and CDR2 are SGHRS and YFSETQ. This CDR3 is built from 15 residues. Trimming pared 2 bases from V and 4 bases from J, leaving 10 bases between. This chain's CDR3 is CASSLGNSYNSPLHF. In DNA, the CDR3 is TGCGCCAGCAGCTTAGGAAACAGTTATAATTCACCCCTCCACTTT.

For this clonotype: This beta chain lies outside the target of a library built for alpha chains; its clone size means little. The V call is TRBV28, the J call TRBJ1-4; 7 bases align to TRBD1. Germline-derived CDR1 and CDR2 are MDHEN and SYDVKM. The CDR3 has 16 amino acids. V trimming: 2 bases; J trimming: 8 bases; junction bases outside the gene matches: 11. The CDR3 DNA sequence: TGTGCCAGCAGTTTACTCAATCAGGGGGTCGGGGAAAAACTGTTTTTT. It is translated as CASSLLNQGVGEKLFF.

This clonotype rates as medium-sized. Being off target in a library aimed at alpha chains, this beta chain has a size of little meaning. The chain links TRBV7-9 to TRBJ1-4; D is unclear. The germline CDR1 and CDR2 sequences are SEHNR and FQNEAQ (reference sequence). V gave up 5 bases and J gave up 6 bases, with 7 bases separating them. This CDR3 has 12 residues. CDR3 region: CASSADHEKLFF. The CDR3 coding sequence is TGTGCCAGCAGCGCAGATCATGAAAAACTGTTTTTT.